This is a list of T cell receptor beta chains from one sample in a study of blood T cell repertoires in COVID-19. Produced via immunoSEQ multiplex PCR; TCRdb's table is partial and in-frame only. The sample has tens of thousands of clones; 70% to 80% are singletons. The sample comprised peripheral blood. These receptors were obtained from a man between 65 and 80 years old with COVID-19, enrolled during active disease. The CDR3 runs from the conserved cysteine through the conserved F or W. A D gene is named only where the DNA matches it firmly. Only part of the rows carry a size: once, few, many, or a class if the clone is expanded.

v_call: TRBV5-1; clone_size: -; d_call: -; j_call: TRBJ2-3; cdr3_nt: TGCGCCAGCAGCAGCTACGGGCACCTTAGGGGTACGCAGTATTTT; cdr3_aa: CASSSYGHLRGTQYF
v_call: TRBV11-2; clone_size: -; d_call: -; j_call: TRBJ2-7; cdr3_nt: TGTGCCAGCATATCCGGGAGCTCCTACGAGCAGTACTTC; cdr3_aa: CASISGSSYEQYF
v_call: TRBV2; clone_size: -; d_call: -; j_call: TRBJ2-3; cdr3_nt: TGTGCCAGCACCCGGGATACAGATACGCAGTATTTT; cdr3_aa: CASTRDTDTQYF
v_call: TRBV5-4; clone_size: -; d_call: TRBD1; j_call: TRBJ2-3; cdr3_nt: TGTGCCAGCAGCTTGGCGAAGGGACAGGGGACCGGAGATACGCAGTATTTT; cdr3_aa: CASSLAKGQGTGDTQYF
v_call: TRBV9; clone_size: once; d_call: -; j_call: TRBJ1-2; cdr3_nt: TGTGCCAGCAGCGCTAGGGGGGGACAAACTAACTATGGCTACACCTTC; cdr3_aa: CASSARGGQTNYGYTF
v_call: TRBV29-1; clone_size: few; d_call: -; j_call: TRBJ1-1; cdr3_nt: TGCAGCGTTGCGGGCAGGGGATTGACTGAAGCTTTCTTT; cdr3_aa: CSVAGRGLTEAFF
v_call: TRBV3-1/TRBV3-2; clone_size: -; d_call: -; j_call: TRBJ2-3; cdr3_nt: TGTGCCAGCAGCCAAGATCACCGGACAGATACGCAGTATTTT; cdr3_aa: CASSQDHRTDTQYF
v_call: TRBV5-4; clone_size: -; d_call: TRBD1; j_call: TRBJ1-2; cdr3_nt: TGTGCCAGCAGCCTCCAGGGGGTATATGGCTACACCTTC; cdr3_aa: CASSLQGVYGYTF
v_call: TRBV27; clone_size: -; d_call: -; j_call: TRBJ1-4; cdr3_nt: TGTGCCAGCAGCCCTGTCCCCAGGGTTAAGGGAAAACTGTTTTTT; cdr3_aa: CASSPVPRVKGKLFF
v_call: TRBV7-3; clone_size: -; d_call: TRBD2; j_call: TRBJ2-1; cdr3_nt: TGTGCCAGCAGCTTAAGGCCTAGCGGGAATAGGCAGTTCTTC; cdr3_aa: CASSLRPSGNRQFF
v_call: TRBV28; clone_size: -; d_call: TRBD1; j_call: TRBJ1-6; cdr3_nt: TGTGCCAGCAGAATTACAGGGGGGAAGTCACCCCTCCACTTT; cdr3_aa: CASRITGGKSPLHF
v_call: TRBV28; clone_size: few; d_call: -; j_call: TRBJ1-3; cdr3_nt: TGTGCCAGCAGTTTCTCCAGATCCTCTGGAAACACCATATATTTT; cdr3_aa: CASSFSRSSGNTIYF
v_call: TRBV9; clone_size: -; d_call: -; j_call: TRBJ1-2; cdr3_nt: TGTGCCAGCAGCGTAGCAGTTGGCCCAGGCGGCTACACCTTC; cdr3_aa: CASSVAVGPGGYTF
v_call: TRBV5-8; clone_size: -; d_call: -; j_call: TRBJ2-1; cdr3_nt: TGTGCCAGCAGCTTTGGGAGCTCCTACAATGAGCAGTTCTTC; cdr3_aa: CASSFGSSYNEQFF
v_call: TRBV19; clone_size: -; d_call: -; j_call: TRBJ1-1; cdr3_nt: TGTGCCAGTAGTATTAAGGGGCTAACAACCACTGAAGCTTTCTTT; cdr3_aa: CASSIKGLTTTEAFF
v_call: TRBV4-1; clone_size: -; d_call: -; j_call: TRBJ1-1; cdr3_nt: TGCGCCAGCAGCCTGGATCGAGGGAACACTGAAGCTTTCTTT; cdr3_aa: CASSLDRGNTEAFF
v_call: TRBV4-1; clone_size: -; d_call: TRBD2; j_call: TRBJ2-3; cdr3_nt: TGCGCCACCCCATTAAGCGGGAGGGCAGATACGCAGTATTTT; cdr3_aa: CATPLSGRADTQYF
v_call: TRBV5-8; clone_size: -; d_call: TRBD1; j_call: TRBJ1-5; cdr3_nt: TGTGCCAGCAGCCCGGGGGACAGCGGCAATCAGCCCCAGCATTTT; cdr3_aa: CASSPGDSGNQPQHF
v_call: TRBV11-2; clone_size: -; d_call: TRBD1; j_call: TRBJ2-7; cdr3_nt: TGTGCCAGCAGTTGGGACAGCAACTACGAGCAGTACTTC; cdr3_aa: CASSWDSNYEQYF
v_call: TRBV7-8; clone_size: few; d_call: -; j_call: TRBJ1-3; cdr3_nt: TGTGCCAGCAGCCCAACGACAGGTTTGTCTGGAAACACCATATATTTT; cdr3_aa: CASSPTTGLSGNTIYF